Described below is a single TCR beta chain sequence and its context. The CDR3 has 16 amino acids. V was trimmed by 3 bases and J by 4 bases, leaving 19 bases between them. The germline V gene encodes CDR1 DFQATT and CDR2 SNEGSKA (reference sequence). This sample was taken from a study of blood T cell repertoires in COVID-19. Study-level information: Samples taken during acute and convalescent COVID-19 were collected in the United States, Italy and Spain. In each case, the material was cDNA or gDNA derived from T cells, B-cell-depleted T cells, or PBMCs.

Original handling: The assay estimated nucleated cells by amplifying reference gene primers. Assay used: immunoSEQ multiplex PCR; TCRdb lists only in-frame clones, some missing. That table gives V, J and clone size, and the DNA gave D and trimming. The table has approximately 73,000 clones, approximately 86% seen once. The specimen was peripheral blood. This clonotype originated in a woman between 55 and 75 years old with acute or convalescent COVID-19. The chain recombines TRBV20-1 with TRBJ1-3; D not certain. The CDR3: CSASMAGLIAGNTIYF. The CDR3 region has the DNA TGCAGTGCTAGTATGGCAGGCCTAATTGCGGGAAACACCATATATTTT.